This T cell receptor (beta chain) was obtained from a study of blood T cell repertoires in COVID-19. Study-level information: Acute-phase and convalescent COVID-19 samples originated in the United States, Italy and Spain.

Method: immunoSEQ multiplex PCR; TCRdb's copy keeps in-frame clones and lacks some. The sample consists of a few hundred thousand clones, more than 80% of them appearing once. The table lists this clone with a count of one. Germline V lookup: CDR1 LGHNA, CDR2 YSLEER. The CDR3 contains 14 residues. V shed 0 bases and J shed 6 bases, with 10 bases lying between them. The genes are TRBV4-3 and TRBJ2-3, with no clear D. Input material: peripheral blood. The receptor comes from a woman between 50 and 59 years old with COVID-19, enrolled during active disease. CDR3 DNA: TGCGCCAGCAGCCAAGATATCCGAGCGGATACGCAGTATTTT. Its protein product is CASSQDIRADTQYF.